The sequence of this TCR beta chain was determined in a study of graft-versus-host responses after intestinal transplantation. Comment on this clone: Its antigen is unidentified.

TCRdb keeps only in-frame clones here, not all; method: immunoSEQ multiplex PCR. The table includes roughly 34,000 clones, roughly 95% detected once. The CDR3 runs 13 residues. Germline values: CDR1 MNHEY, CDR2 SVGAGI. Trimming took off 4 bases at V and 1 base at J, with 7 bases between the two ends. The sample in question was unstimulated CD4+ T cells sorted from spleen or lymph node cells, obtained before transplant. V gene TRBV6-5 combines with J gene TRBJ1-2; no clear D. This TCR derives from a human donor who was the organ donor for an intestinal transplant. CDR3 sequence: CASSWKGNYGYTF. In nucleotides, the CDR3 is TGTGCCAGCAGTTGGAAGGGTAACTATGGCTACACCTTC.